The rows below give T cell receptor beta chains drawn from one sample of a study of shared clonotypes between healthy human individuals. Some clones are missing from TCRdb's copy, which holds only in-frame ones; the method was immunoSEQ multiplex PCR. Of approximately 2,200,000 clones in the sample, about 92% were seen once. Sequenced sample: naive CD8+ T cells from PBMCs. Receptors originate from a man aged 18 to 30 in good health. Some clones in this sample may be carry-over from other donors' samples. The CDR3 runs from the conserved cysteine through the conserved F or W. A D gene is named only where the DNA matches it firmly. Rows may omit the clone size; those that give it use once, few, many or a size class.

j_call | v_call | d_call | clone_size | cdr3_nt | cdr3_aa
TRBJ1-2 | TRBV29-1 | TRBD1 | NA | TGCAGCGTTCCAATAACCACGGACAGGGCCTCTAACTATGGCTACACCTTC | CSVPITTDRASNYGYTF
TRBJ2-7 | TRBV5-1 | NA | NA | TGCGCCAGCAGCCGAAGTGGCCAAGTTACGTCCGAGCAGTACTTC | CASSRSGQVTSEQYF
TRBJ2-3 | TRBV27 | TRBD1 | NA | TGTGCCAGCAACGGACAGGGGATGGTGCCAGATACGCAGTATTTT | CASNGQGMVPDTQYF
TRBJ2-3 | TRBV2 | TRBD2 | NA | TGTGCCAGCAGGTTGATCAGCGGGAGAGGTGATACGCAGTATTTT | CASRLISGRGDTQYF
TRBJ2-1 | TRBV11-2 | NA | NA | TGTGCCAGCAGCTTAGGGGGGGCGGGAGAGCAGTTCTTC | CASSLGGAGEQFF
TRBJ2-7 | TRBV4-1 | NA | NA | TGCGCCAGCAGCCAAGATTGGGCAGTGGTTGCATACGAGCAGTACTTC | CASSQDWAVVAYEQYF
TRBJ2-7 | TRBV28 | TRBD2 | once | TGTGCCAGCAGTTTAAGGCGGGAGGTAGACGAGCAGTACTTC | CASSLRREVDEQYF
TRBJ1-1 | TRBV15 | TRBD1 | few | TGTGCCACCAGCAGACGACAGGGGGCCTCTGAAGCTTTCTTT | CATSRRQGASEAFF
TRBJ2-1 | TRBV2 | TRBD2 | NA | TGTGCCAGCAAATTTCGGGGACTAGCGGACAATGAGCAGTTCTTC | CASKFRGLADNEQFF
TRBJ1-1 | TRBV28 | NA | NA | TGTGCCAGCAGTTTCGTAGGACAGCTTTCTCCCACTGAAGCTTTCTTT | CASSFVGQLSPTEAFF
TRBJ1-5 | TRBV11-2 | NA | NA | TGTGCCAGCAGCTTAGGAGGGCAGTATAGCAATCAGCCCCAGCATTTT | CASSLGGQYSNQPQHF
TRBJ1-1 | TRBV28 | TRBD1 | NA | TGTGCCAGCAGTTTACGGGACAGATACCCGAGGGAAGCTTTCTTT | CASSLRDRYPREAFF
TRBJ2-7 | TRBV27 | NA | NA | TGTGCCAGCAGTTTATTTGGGGGTTTGGGCGAGCAGTACTTC | CASSLFGGLGEQYF
TRBJ1-1 | TRBV10-3 | NA | NA | TGTGCCATCAGTGGGGCAGTGAACACTGAAGCTTTCTTT | CAISGAVNTEAFF
TRBJ2-6 | TRBV7-9 | NA | NA | TGTGCCAGCAGCTCCCCGCGGCCGGGGGGGGCCAACGTCCTGACTTTC | CASSSPRPGGANVLTF
TRBJ2-1 | TRBV27 | NA | once | TGTGCCAGCAGTTTATGGGCAGGGGCTAGCAATGAGCAGTTCTTC | CASSLWAGASNEQFF
TRBJ2-1 | TRBV11-3 | NA | once | TGTGCCAGCAGCCCCCGGTCTCCGGGGAGGTACAATGAGCAGTTCTTC | CASSPRSPGRYNEQFF
TRBJ2-3 | TRBV27 | NA | NA | TGTGCCAGCAGTAAACCCGGGGGTACGCAGTATTTT | CASSKPGGTQYF
TRBJ2-2 | TRBV29-1 | NA | few | TGCAGCGCTAAACTCGCCGGGGAGCTGTTTTTT | CSAKLAGELFF
TRBJ2-7 | TRBV27 | NA | once | TGTGCCAGCAGTTTAGGCGGGACGGACTACGAGCAGTACTTC | CASSLGGTDYEQYF
TRBJ2-2 | TRBV29-1 | NA | NA | TGCAGCGTTGATCCAGGGAACACCGGGGAGCTGTTTTTT | CSVDPGNTGELFF
TRBJ1-1 | TRBV7-9 | TRBD1 | NA | TGTGCCAGCAGCCCGGCGGGACAGGGGTACACTGAAGCTTTCTTT | CASSPAGQGYTEAFF
TRBJ1-2 | TRBV7-9 | NA | NA | TGTGCCAGCAGCCCCCCTTGGGCTTATTATGGCTACACCTTC | CASSPPWAYYGYTF
TRBJ1-1 | TRBV11-3 | NA | NA | TGTGCCAGCAGCTCCCGGGACGCACCTGAAGCTTTCTTT | CASSSRDAPEAFF
TRBJ1-1 | TRBV4-1 | NA | NA | TGCGCCAGCAGCCAAGATAAAAGGAACACTGAAGCTTTCTTT | CASSQDKRNTEAFF
TRBJ2-1 | TRBV6-5 | NA | NA | TGTGCCAGCAGAGGGGCCGGTTGGCAGTTCTTC | CASRGAGWQFF
TRBJ1-1 | TRBV7-6 | NA | NA | TGTGCCAGCAGCGGTAACACTGAAGCTTTCTTT | CASSGNTEAFF
TRBJ2-1 | TRBV7-8 | NA | NA | TGTGCCAGCAGCTTACATGGCTACAATGAGCAGTTCTTC | CASSLHGYNEQFF
TRBJ2-7 | TRBV11-2 | TRBD1 | NA | TGTGCCAGCAGCGCCCCTCACGGGACAGGGGACTACGAGCAGTACTTC | CASSAPHGTGDYEQYF
TRBJ1-1 | TRBV4-1 | NA | NA | TGCGCCAGCAGCCAAGGTCTAGGGGAGATCACTGAAGCTTTCTTT | CASSQGLGEITEAFF
TRBJ2-7 | TRBV27 | TRBD2 | NA | TGTGCCAGCCAAAGGACCCTAAGCGGGGAACTATCCTGGCGTTACGAGCAGTACTTC | CASQRTLSGELSWRYEQYF
TRBJ1-1 | TRBV7-9 | NA | NA | TGTGCCAGCAGCTTATGGACCGAGGAAGCTTTCTTT | CASSLWTEEAFF
TRBJ1-6 | TRBV30 | NA | NA | TGTGCCTGGACTCATGGACTAAGCGGGCCCCTCCACTTT | CAWTHGLSGPLHF
TRBJ2-1 | TRBV6-5 | TRBD1 | NA | TGTGCCAGCAGTGTCCGGACAGGGGAAAATGAGCAGTTCTTC | CASSVRTGENEQFF
TRBJ2-7 | TRBV27 | TRBD2 | few | TGTGCCAGCAGTTTAGCGGGAGGCTACGAGCAGTACTTC | CASSLAGGYEQYF
TRBJ1-2 | TRBV29-1 | NA | NA | TGCAGCGTTCTGCAGAACTATGGCTACACCTTC | CSVLQNYGYTF
TRBJ2-7 | TRBV15 | NA | NA | TGTGCCACCAGCAGAGAGAGGAGTTGGGGTTACGAGCAGTACTTC | CATSRERSWGYEQYF
TRBJ1-4 | TRBV28 | NA | NA | TGTGCCAGCAGTAGATGGACAGCGAATACCCCTGAGGATGAAAAACTGTTTTTT | CASSRWTANTPEDEKLFF
TRBJ1-5 | TRBV28 | NA | NA | TGTGCCAGCAGTTCCCCGGGGCCCCAGCATTTT | CASSSPGPQHF
TRBJ2-1 | TRBV4-1 | NA | NA | TGCGCCAGCAGCCAAGCGGCCTACAATGAGCAGTTCTTC | CASSQAAYNEQFF
TRBJ2-1 | TRBV4-2 | NA | NA | TGTGCCAGCAGCCCTAGGGACCTCTACAATGAGCAGTTCTTC | CASSPRDLYNEQFF
TRBJ2-2 | TRBV6-1 | NA | NA | TGTGCCAGCAGGAATAAGTGGACCGGGGAGCTGTTTTTT | CASRNKWTGELFF
TRBJ2-2 | TRBV6-6 | NA | NA | TGTGCCAGCAGAAACGGGGTTAACACCGGGGAGCTGTTTTTT | CASRNGVNTGELFF
TRBJ1-1 | TRBV11-1 | NA | NA | TGTGCCAGCAGCTTATCCATGCGGGGGGTTGAAGCTTTCTTT | CASSLSMRGVEAFF
TRBJ2-2 | TRBV14 | NA | NA | TGTGCCAGCAGCCAAGATTTCGGGCCCGGGGAGCTGTTTTTT | CASSQDFGPGELFF
TRBJ1-1 | TRBV10-3 | NA | few | TGTGCCATCAGTGAGTTGAACACTGAAGCTTTCTTT | CAISELNTEAFF
TRBJ2-7 | TRBV5-6 | TRBD1 | NA | TGTGCCAGCAGCCCTGGGACAGGGTGGTACGAGCAGTACTTC | CASSPGTGWYEQYF
TRBJ2-2 | TRBV19 | NA | once | TGTGCCAGTAGTTTCCGGACCTTATCCGGGGAGCTGTTTTTT | CASSFRTLSGELFF
TRBJ1-5 | TRBV28 | TRBD1 | NA | TGTGCCAGCAGTCCAGTTTCCGTACAGGGGGATCAGCCCCAGCATTTT | CASSPVSVQGDQPQHF
TRBJ1-3 | TRBV28 | NA | NA | TGTGCCAGCAGTGTACTTATCTCTGGAAACACCATATATTTT | CASSVLISGNTIYF
TRBJ2-1 | TRBV5-6 | NA | few | TGTGCCAGCAGCACAGGCCTCTACAATGAGCAGTTCTTC | CASSTGLYNEQFF
TRBJ2-1 | TRBV9 | NA | once | TGTGCCAGCAGCGTAGCGGGGCCCCCCAATGAGCAGTTCTTC | CASSVAGPPNEQFF
TRBJ2-7 | TRBV27 | TRBD1 | NA | TGTGCCAGCAGTACTCTGGGACAGGGGTACGAGCAGTACTTC | CASSTLGQGYEQYF
TRBJ2-1 | TRBV7-9 | NA | NA | TGTGCCAGCAGCTTAGGTTCGCCCTCCTACAATGAGCAGTTCTTC | CASSLGSPSYNEQFF
TRBJ1-2 | TRBV25-1 | NA | once | TGTGCCAGCAGTGAACTGGGACAAGACTATGGCTACACCTTC | CASSELGQDYGYTF